The following is a T cell receptor (beta chain) sequence with its context. This entry comes from a study of blood T cell repertoires in COVID-19. About the research overall: Collection of acute and convalescent COVID-19 samples took place in the United States, Italy and Spain.

The protocol was immunoSEQ multiplex PCR, while the TCRdb copy is restricted to in-frame clones and leaves out a portion. In the table there are approximately 250,000 clones, around 86% of which are singletons. Germline V gene lookup returns CDR1 LNHNV and CDR2 YYDKDF (reference sequence). The CDR3 length is 14 residues. V was trimmed by 3 bases and J by 4 bases, leaving 13 bases between them. The chain has TRBV15 and TRBJ2-7; perhaps TRBD1 as D (5 bases). This TCR came from a man aged 18-30 years with active or convalescent COVID-19. Sequencing input: peripheral blood. The CDR3 protein is CATSSDSVGYEQYF. The CDR3 DNA follows: TGTGCCACCAGCAGCGACAGTGTGGGATACGAGCAGTACTTC.